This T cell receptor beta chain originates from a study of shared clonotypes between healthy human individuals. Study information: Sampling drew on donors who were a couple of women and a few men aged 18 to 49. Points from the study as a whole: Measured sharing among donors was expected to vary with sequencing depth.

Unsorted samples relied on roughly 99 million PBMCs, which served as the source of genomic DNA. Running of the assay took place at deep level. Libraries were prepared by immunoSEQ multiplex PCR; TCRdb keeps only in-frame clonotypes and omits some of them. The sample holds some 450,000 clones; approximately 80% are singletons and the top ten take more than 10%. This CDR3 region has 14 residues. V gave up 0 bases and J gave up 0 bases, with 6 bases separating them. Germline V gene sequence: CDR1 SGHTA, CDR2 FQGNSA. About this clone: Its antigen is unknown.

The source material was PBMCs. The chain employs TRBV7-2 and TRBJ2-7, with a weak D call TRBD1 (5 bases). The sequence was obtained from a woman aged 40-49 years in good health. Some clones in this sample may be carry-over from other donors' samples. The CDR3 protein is CASSLARDSYEQYF. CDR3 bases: TGTGCCAGCAGCTTAGCCAGGGACTCCTACGAGCAGTACTTC.